This TCR beta chain was recorded in a study of CD8+CD57+ T cells in acquired aplastic anemia. CDR3 length: 13 residues. Trimming cost V 7 bases and J 6 bases, with 17 bases left between them. The germline V gene encodes CDR1 DFQATT and CDR2 SNEGSKA (reference sequence). An expansion of CD8+CD57+ cells by flow cytometry had been shown in patients chosen for sequencing. Genomic DNA constituted the template upon which TCR beta VDJ and CDR3 profiling was performed. TCRdb re-derived calls from the reads in MiXCR, one entry per CDR3 protein. Counted here are roughly 290,000 distinct CDR3 sequences, approximately 60% occurring once; the ten biggest clones make up roughly 1.3%.

The chain links TRBV20-1 to TRBJ2-3; D not certain. The sequenced material came from sorted CD4+, CD8+, or CD8+CD57+ T cells (not recorded which) from PBMCs. The receptor was derived from a human donor with aplastic anemia. CDR3 protein: CSVSNGYGDTQYF. In DNA form, the CDR3 reads TGCAGTGTCAGCAATGGTTACGGGGATACGCAGTATTTT.